This TCR beta chain was sequenced for a study of shared clonotypes between healthy human individuals. Findings and limits, study-wide: Clonotypes that were shared across a handful of donors made up around 5% of naive CD4 clonotypes. Rarefaction showed that sequencing of sorted subsets was incomplete (despite large depth).

Trimming at V came to 5 bases and at J to 2 bases, leaving 9 bases not matched to a gene. The CDR3 is 16 amino acids. CDR1 and CDR2 (germline): MNHEY, SMNVEV (reference sequence). Each of the donors was a healthy adult who was HIV-negative and had not had a recent acute infection or vaccination. Adult Caucasians living in Nashville, Tennessee made up all of the donors. This table comes from immunoSEQ multiplex PCR, and its TCRdb copy is limited to in-frame clones, with some not included. The repertoire holds over 400,000 clones, with approximately 95% as singletons. With respect to this clone: The antigen is undetermined.

The rearrangement joins TRBV27 to TRBJ2-4; 7 bases map to TRBD2. The sample consisted of naive CD4+ T cells sorted from blood. Specified subset: CD45RA+ positively selected. The TCR originated in a woman aged 25 to 45 in good health. CDR3 loop: CASSPTPGGSKNIQYF. CDR3 bases: TGTGCCAGCAGTCCTACTCCGGGAGGATCCAAAAACATTCAGTACTTC.